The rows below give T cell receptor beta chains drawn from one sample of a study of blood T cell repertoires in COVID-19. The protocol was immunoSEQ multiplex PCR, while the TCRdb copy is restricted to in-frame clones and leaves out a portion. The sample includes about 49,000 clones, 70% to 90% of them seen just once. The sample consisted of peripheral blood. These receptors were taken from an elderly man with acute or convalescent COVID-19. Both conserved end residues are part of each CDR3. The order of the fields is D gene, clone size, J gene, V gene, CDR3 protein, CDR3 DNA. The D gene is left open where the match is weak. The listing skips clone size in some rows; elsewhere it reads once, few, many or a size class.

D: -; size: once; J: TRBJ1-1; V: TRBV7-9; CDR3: CASSLSVNTEAFF; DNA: TGTGCCAGCAGCTTATCAGTGAACACTGAAGCTTTCTTT
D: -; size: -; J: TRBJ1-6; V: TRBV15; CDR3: CATSRGQRGNSPLHF; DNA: TGTGCCACCAGCAGGGGGCAGAGAGGTAATTCACCCCTCCACTTT
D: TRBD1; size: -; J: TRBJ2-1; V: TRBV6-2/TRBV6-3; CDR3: CASGPRTGSSYNEQFF; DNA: TGTGCCAGCGGCCCCAGGACAGGGAGCTCCTACAATGAGCAGTTCTTC
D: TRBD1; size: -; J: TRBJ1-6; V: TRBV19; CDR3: CASSMGQASYNSPLHF; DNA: TGTGCCAGTAGTATGGGACAGGCCTCCTATAATTCACCCCTCCACTTT
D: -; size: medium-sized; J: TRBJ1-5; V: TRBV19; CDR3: CASSIQDSYQPQHF; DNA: TGTGCCAGTAGTATACAGGACAGTTATCAGCCCCAGCATTTT
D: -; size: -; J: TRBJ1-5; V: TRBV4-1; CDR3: CASSPERYQPQHF; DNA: TGCGCCAGCAGCCCCGAGAGGTATCAGCCCCAGCATTTT
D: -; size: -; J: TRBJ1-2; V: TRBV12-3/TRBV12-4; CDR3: CASSRTDRGYTF; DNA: TGTGCCAGCAGTAGGACAGACCGCGGCTACACCTTC
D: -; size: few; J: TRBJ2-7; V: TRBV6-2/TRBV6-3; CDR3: CASSYGGPSYEQYF; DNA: TGTGCCAGCAGTTACGGGGGCCCAAGCTACGAGCAGTACTTC
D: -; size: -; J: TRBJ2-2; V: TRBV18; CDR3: CASSQKRAQAYDGELFF; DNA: TGTGCCAGCTCTCAGAAGCGAGCACAGGCGTACGACGGGGAGCTGTTTTTT
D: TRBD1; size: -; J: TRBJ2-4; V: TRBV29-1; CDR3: CSVALTGKDIQYF; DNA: TGCAGCGTAGCGCTGACAGGGAAGGACATTCAGTACTTC
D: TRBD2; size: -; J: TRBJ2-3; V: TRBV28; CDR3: CASLLAGGGTDTQYF; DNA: TGTGCCAGTCTCCTAGCGGGGGGTGGCACAGATACGCAGTATTTT
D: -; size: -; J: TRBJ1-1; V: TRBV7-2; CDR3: CASSRSALNTEAFF; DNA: TGTGCCAGCAGCCGTAGCGCCCTGAACACTGAAGCTTTCTTT
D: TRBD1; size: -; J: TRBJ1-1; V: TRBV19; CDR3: CASSRGTGTGSEAFF; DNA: TGTGCCAGTAGTAGGGGGACCGGGACAGGGAGTGAAGCTTTCTTT
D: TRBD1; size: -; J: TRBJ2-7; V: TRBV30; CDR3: CAWSVGGTGVYEQYF; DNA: TGTGCCTGGAGTGTAGGGGGGACAGGAGTCTACGAGCAGTACTTC
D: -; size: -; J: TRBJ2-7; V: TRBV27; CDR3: CASSRGRGGTGVYEQYF; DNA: TGTGCCAGCAGCCGTGGGCGCGGAGGGACGGGTGTCTACGAGCAGTACTTC
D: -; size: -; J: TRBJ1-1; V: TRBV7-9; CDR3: CASSLQGFTEAFF; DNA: TGTGCCAGCAGCCTACAGGGTTTCACTGAAGCTTTCTTT
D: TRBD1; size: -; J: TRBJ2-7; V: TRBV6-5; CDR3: CASRPQTGIGYEQYF; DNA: TGTGCCAGCAGACCCCAGACAGGGATTGGGTACGAGCAGTACTTC
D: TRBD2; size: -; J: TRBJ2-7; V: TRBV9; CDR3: CASSPRTSGGDYEQYF; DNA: TGTGCCAGCAGCCCCCGGACTAGCGGGGGGGACTACGAGCAGTACTTC
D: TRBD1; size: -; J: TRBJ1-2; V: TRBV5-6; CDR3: CASSPTGDRGYTF; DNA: TGTGCCAGCAGCCCGACAGGGGATCGCGGCTACACCTTC
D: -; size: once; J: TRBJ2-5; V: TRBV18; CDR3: CASSQQVQETQYF; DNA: TGTGCCAGCTCACAACAGGTCCAAGAGACCCAGTACTTC
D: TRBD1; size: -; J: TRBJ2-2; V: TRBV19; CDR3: CASSPQGAGGELFF; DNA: TGTGCCAGTAGTCCACAGGGGGCGGGCGGGGAGCTGTTTTTT
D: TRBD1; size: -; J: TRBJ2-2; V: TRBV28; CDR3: CASIGGQVVTGELFF; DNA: TGTGCCAGCATCGGGGGACAGGTCGTCACCGGGGAGCTGTTTTTT
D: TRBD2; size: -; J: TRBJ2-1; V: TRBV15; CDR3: CATSSYSLSGGRAGEQFF; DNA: TGTGCCACCAGCAGTTACTCCCTTAGCGGGGGACGGGCCGGGGAGCAGTTCTTC
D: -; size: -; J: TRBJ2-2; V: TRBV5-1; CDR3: CASRLQGLANGELFF; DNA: TGCGCCAGCAGATTGCAGGGGCTGGCCAACGGGGAGCTGTTTTTT
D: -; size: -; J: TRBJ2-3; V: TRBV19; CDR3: CASSIGNRGTDTQYF; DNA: TGTGCCAGTAGTATAGGAAACAGGGGCACAGATACGCAGTATTTT
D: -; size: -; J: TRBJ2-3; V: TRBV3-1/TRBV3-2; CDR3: CASSQGGPDTQYF; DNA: TGTGCCAGCTCCCAAGGGGGGCCAGATACGCAGTATTTT
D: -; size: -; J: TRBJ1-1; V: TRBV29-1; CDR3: CSVEVQGQMNTEAFF; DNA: TGCAGCGTTGAGGTGCAGGGACAAATGAACACTGAAGCTTTCTTT